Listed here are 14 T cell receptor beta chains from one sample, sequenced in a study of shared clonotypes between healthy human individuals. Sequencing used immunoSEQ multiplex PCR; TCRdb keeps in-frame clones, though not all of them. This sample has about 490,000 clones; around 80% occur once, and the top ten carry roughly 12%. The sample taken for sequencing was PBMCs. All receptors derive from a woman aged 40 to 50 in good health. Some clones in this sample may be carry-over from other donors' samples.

The CDR3 reads CASRRTGVAGELFF. The DNA for the CDR3 is TGTGCCAGCAGAAGAACAGGGGTAGCCGGGGAGCTGTTTTTT. The V and J genes are TRBV11-2 and TRBJ2-2; 7 nucleotides agree with TRBD1. Germline CDR1 reads SGHAT; CDR2 reads FQNNGV. This CDR3 comprises 14 residues. V dropped 6 bases and J dropped 6; count of bases not matched to a gene: 7.

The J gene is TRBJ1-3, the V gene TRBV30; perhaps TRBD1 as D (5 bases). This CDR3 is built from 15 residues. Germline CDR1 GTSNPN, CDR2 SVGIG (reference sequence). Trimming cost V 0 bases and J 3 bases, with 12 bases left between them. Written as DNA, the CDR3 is TGTGCCTGGAGTGTGAATCAGGGTCTTGGAAACACCATATATTTT. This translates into CAWSVNQGLGNTIYF.

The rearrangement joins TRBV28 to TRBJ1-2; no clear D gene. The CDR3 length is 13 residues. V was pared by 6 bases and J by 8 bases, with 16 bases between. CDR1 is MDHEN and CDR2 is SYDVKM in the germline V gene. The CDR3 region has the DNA TGTGCCAGCAGGCCCGGTGGCAGTAGGGGCTACACCTTC. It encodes CASRPGGSRGYTF.

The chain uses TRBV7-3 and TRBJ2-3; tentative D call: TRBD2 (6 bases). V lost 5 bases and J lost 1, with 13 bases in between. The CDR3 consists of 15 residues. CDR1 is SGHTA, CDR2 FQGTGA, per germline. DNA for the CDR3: TGTGCCAGCAGCACAAGCGGGCTGCGCACAGATACGCAGTATTTT. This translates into CASSTSGLRTDTQYF. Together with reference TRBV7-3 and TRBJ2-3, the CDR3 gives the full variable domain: GAGVSQTPSNKVTEKGKYVELRCDPISGHTALYWYRQSLGQGPEFLIYFQGTGAADDSGLPNDRFFAVRPEGSVSTLKIQRTERGDSAVYLCASSTSGLRTDTQYFGPGTRLTVL.

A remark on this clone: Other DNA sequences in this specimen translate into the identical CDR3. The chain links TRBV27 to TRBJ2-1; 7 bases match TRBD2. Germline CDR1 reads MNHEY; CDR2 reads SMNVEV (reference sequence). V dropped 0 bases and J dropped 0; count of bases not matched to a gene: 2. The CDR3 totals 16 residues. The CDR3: CASSLSGGSSYNEQFF. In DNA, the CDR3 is TGTGCCAGCAGTTTATCGGGCGGGAGCTCCTACAATGAGCAGTTCTTC.

CDR3 sequence: CASSIGTSGRNEQYF. CDR3 DNA sequence: TGTGCCAGTAGTATAGGGACTAGCGGGAGGAACGAGCAGTACTTC. The J gene is TRBJ2-7, the V gene TRBV19; 14 bases match TRBD2. Germline-derived CDR1 and CDR2 are LNHDA and SQIVND (reference sequence). The CDR3 consists of 15 residues. After removal of 1 base from V and 5 bases from J, the junction contained 1 base not matched to a gene.

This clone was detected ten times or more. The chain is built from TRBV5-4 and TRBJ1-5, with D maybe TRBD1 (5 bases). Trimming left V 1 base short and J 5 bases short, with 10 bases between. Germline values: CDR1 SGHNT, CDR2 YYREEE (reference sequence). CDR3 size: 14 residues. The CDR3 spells CASSLKGVDQPQHF. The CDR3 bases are TGTGCCAGCAGCTTGAAAGGGGTTGATCAGCCCCAGCATTTT.

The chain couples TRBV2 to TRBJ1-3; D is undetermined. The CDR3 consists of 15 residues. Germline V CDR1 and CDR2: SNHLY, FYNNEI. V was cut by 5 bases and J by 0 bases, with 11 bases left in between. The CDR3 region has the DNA TGTGCCAGCAGTTACCAAAGCTTCTCTGGAAACACCATATATTTT. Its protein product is CASSYQSFSGNTIYF. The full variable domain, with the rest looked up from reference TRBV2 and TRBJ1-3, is EPEVTQTPSHQVTQMGQEVILRCVPISNHLYFYWYRQILGQKVEFLVSFYNNEISEKSEIFDDQFSVERPDGSNFTLKIRSTKLEDSAMYFCASSYQSFSGNTIYFGEGSWLTVV.

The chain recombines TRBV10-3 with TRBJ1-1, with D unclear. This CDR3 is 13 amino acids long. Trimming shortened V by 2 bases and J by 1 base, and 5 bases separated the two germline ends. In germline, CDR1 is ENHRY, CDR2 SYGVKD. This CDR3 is CAISEHPNTEAFF. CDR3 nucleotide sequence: TGTGCCATCAGTGAGCATCCGAACACTGAAGCTTTCTTT.

CDR3 nucleotide sequence: TGTGCCATCAGTGAGCTGGACAGGGCGGGAACCGGGGAGCTGTTTTTT. Translated: CAISELDRAGTGELFF. The V call is TRBV10-3, the J call TRBJ2-2; 8 bases map to TRBD1. CDR1 ENHRY and CDR2 SYGVKD come from the germline V gene. Trimming removed 2 bases from V and 5 bases from J; junction bases left unmatched: 7. The CDR3 covers 16 residues.

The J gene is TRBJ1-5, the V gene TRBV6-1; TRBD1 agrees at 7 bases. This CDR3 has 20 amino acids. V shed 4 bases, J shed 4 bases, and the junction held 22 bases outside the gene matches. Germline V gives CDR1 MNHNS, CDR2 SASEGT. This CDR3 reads CASSAPRGTTERGFNQPQHF. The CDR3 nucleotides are TGTGCCAGCAGTGCGCCCAGGGGGACGACAGAGCGGGGTTTTAATCAGCCCCAGCATTTT.

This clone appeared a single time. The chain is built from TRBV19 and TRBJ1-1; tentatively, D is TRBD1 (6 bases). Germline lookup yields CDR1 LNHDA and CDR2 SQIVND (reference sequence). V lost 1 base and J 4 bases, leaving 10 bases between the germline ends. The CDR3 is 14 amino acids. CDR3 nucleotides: TGTGCCAGTAGTATAGTAGGAGGGGGCACTGAAGCTTTCTTT. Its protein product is CASSIVGGGTEAFF.

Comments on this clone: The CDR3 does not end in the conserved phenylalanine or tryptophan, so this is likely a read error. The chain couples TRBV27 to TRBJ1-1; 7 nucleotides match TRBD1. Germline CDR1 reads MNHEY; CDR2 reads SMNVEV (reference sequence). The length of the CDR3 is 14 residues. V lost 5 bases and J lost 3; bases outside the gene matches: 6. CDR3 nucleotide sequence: TGTGCCAGCAGTCCCGGGACAGCTGACACTGAAGCTTTCTCT. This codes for CASSPGTADTEAFS.

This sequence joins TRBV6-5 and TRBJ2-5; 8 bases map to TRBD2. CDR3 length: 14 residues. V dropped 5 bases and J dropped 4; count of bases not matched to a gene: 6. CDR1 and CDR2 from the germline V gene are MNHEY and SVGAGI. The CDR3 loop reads CASSRGAGAETQYF. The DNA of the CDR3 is TGTGCCAGCAGTAGGGGAGCGGGAGCAGAGACCCAGTACTTC.